These 26 T cell receptor beta chains came from one sample sequenced in a study of technical replicates of blood from a handful of donors. Some clones are missing from TCRdb's copy, which holds only in-frame ones; the method was immunoSEQ multiplex PCR. The sample lists 100,000 or so clones, about 95% occurring once. Sequencing input: T cells isolated from PBMCs. The receptors come from a human donor in good health.

The chain uses TRBV5-4 and TRBJ2-3, with 9 bases matching TRBD1. The CDR3 sequence is 16 residues long. V shed 2 bases and J 2 bases; nucleotides not matched to a gene: 6. CDR1 and CDR2 (germline): SGHNT, YYREEE (reference sequence). The CDR3 region is CASSFFRDRVTDTQYF. The CDR3 DNA sequence: TGTGCCAGCAGCTTCTTCCGGGACAGGGTCACAGATACGCAGTATTTT. Filled out from reference TRBV5-4 and TRBJ2-3, the complete variable domain reads ETGVTQSPTHLIKTRGQQVTLRCSSQSGHNTVSWYQQALGQGPQFIFQYYREEENGRGNFPPRFSGLQFPNYSSELNVNALELDDSALYLCASSFFRDRVTDTQYFGPGTRLTVL.

This clone was observed a single time. The chain recombines TRBV7-2 with TRBJ2-2; 15 nucleotides align to TRBD2. The CDR3 contains 19 residues. Germline V lookup: CDR1 SGHTA, CDR2 FQGNSA. The junction had 10 bases not matched to a gene; V was cut back by 4 bases and J by 4 bases. CDR3 region: CASSSRGTSGRPGTGELFF. The CDR3 DNA sequence: TGTGCCAGCAGCTCTAGAGGGACTAGCGGGAGGCCGGGCACCGGGGAGCTGTTTTTT.

The CDR3 DNA reads as TGTGCCAGCACCCCACTACCGGGACAGTGGGGCTACACCTTC. It encodes CASTPLPGQWGYTF. The V call is TRBV6-5, the J call TRBJ1-2; 7 nucleotides align to TRBD1. The V gene end was trimmed by 7 bases and the J gene end by 8 bases; junction bases not matched to a gene: 13. This CDR3 has 14 amino acids. Germline V CDR1 and CDR2: MNHEY, SVGAGI.

The table lists this clone with a count of one. The chain has TRBV6-6 and TRBJ2-3; D possibly corresponds to TRBD1 (5 bases). The V gene lost 0 bases and the J gene lost 2 bases, with 12 bases spanning the gap. CDR1 is MNHNY and CDR2 is SVGAGI in the germline V gene (reference sequence). The CDR3 sequence is 16 residues long. CDR3: CASSYSGDRATDTQYF. Here the CDR3 DNA reads TGTGCCAGCAGTTACTCAGGCGACAGAGCCACAGATACGCAGTATTTT.

The chain couples TRBV5-6 to TRBJ2-7; 13 nucleotides match TRBD2. From germline, CDR1 is SGHDT and CDR2 YYEEEE. Trimming took 0 bases from V and 3 from J; bases not matched to a gene: 3. This CDR3 has 16 amino acids. CDR3 sequence (DNA): TGTGCCAGCAGCTTGGTTGGGACTAGCGGGAACTACGAGCAGTACTTC. Translated: CASSLVGTSGNYEQYF.

The V and J genes are TRBV4-2 and TRBJ2-7, with TRBD2 identical over 8 bases. This CDR3 comprises 16 residues. The germline gives CDR1 LGHNA, CDR2 YNFKEQ. Trimming cost V 4 bases and J 2 bases; bases outside gene matches: 10. The CDR3 DNA sequence: TGTGCCAGCAGCCCCAAAGGGGTTAGCGGGACCTACGAGCAGTACTTC. Its protein product is CASSPKGVSGTYEQYF.

The genes are TRBV29-1 and TRBJ2-4; D ambiguous. The CDR3 extends over 13 amino acids. The V end was cut by 5 bases, the J end by 1 base, with 9 bases between. The germline CDR1 and CDR2 sequences are SQVTM and ANQGSEA. In DNA form, the CDR3 reads TGCAGCGTTCTTGTTGTGGCCAAAAACATTCAGTACTTC. This sequence encodes CSVLVVAKNIQYF. The whole variable domain, filled in from reference TRBV29-1 and TRBJ2-4, reads SAVISQKPSRDICQRGTSLTIQCQVDSQVTMMFWYRQQPGQSLTLIATANQGSEATYESGFVIDKFPISRPNLTFSTLTVSNMSPEDSSIYLCSVLVVAKNIQYFGAGTRLSVL.

This chain uses TRBV19 with TRBJ2-5, with TRBD2 matching 10 bases. The CDR3 is 15 residues long. In germline, CDR1 is LNHDA, CDR2 SQIVND (reference sequence). Unmatched junction bases numbered 6, after V lost 3 bases and J lost 5 bases. CDR3 protein: CASSIGRSGRETQYF. CDR3 nucleotide sequence: TGTGCCAGTAGTATTGGGCGTAGCGGGAGGGAGACCCAGTACTTC.

This chain joins TRBV27 and TRBJ2-7, with D hard to call. With 4 bases removed from V and 5 bases from J, the gap between germline ends came to 12 bases. Germline assignment: CDR1 MNHEY and CDR2 SMNVEV (reference sequence). The CDR3 spans 13 residues. DNA of the CDR3: TGTGCCAGCAGTTCCCCAACATACGACGAGCAGTACTTC. It encodes CASSSPTYDEQYF.

The V gene is TRBV7-2, the J gene TRBJ2-5; TRBD1 matches 8 bases. The CDR3 is made up of 14 amino acids. Looked up from germline, CDR1 is SGHTA and CDR2 is FQGNSA. After removal of 6 bases from V and 7 bases from J, the junction contained 10 bases not matched to a gene. The CDR3 loop is CASSPGQGAVTQYF. The DNA for the CDR3 is TGTGCCAGCAGTCCCGGGCAGGGGGCAGTGACCCAGTACTTC.

The chain carries TRBV14 and TRBJ1-6; D not certain. The CDR3 runs to 14 residues. V lost 4 bases, J lost 7 bases, and 11 bases lay in between. Germline values: CDR1 SGHDN, CDR2 FVKESK. The CDR3 sequence is CASSPPGWNSPLHF. CDR3 in DNA: TGTGCCAGCAGCCCCCCAGGCTGGAATTCACCCCTCCACTTT.

This clone is a singleton in its sample. The chain joins TRBV6-1 to TRBJ1-1; TRBD1 is a possible D gene (6 bases). Germline CDR1 and CDR2: MNHNS and SASEGT. This CDR3 region has 11 residues. V lost 5 bases, J lost 6 bases, and 7 bases lay in between. DNA of the CDR3: TGTGCCAGCAGTCAGGGGCCTGAAGCTTTCTTT. This gives the protein CASSQGPEAFF.

The chain links TRBV7-9 to TRBJ2-1; possibly TRBD1 for D (5 bases). The CDR3 spans 13 residues. Germline CDR1 SEHNR, CDR2 FQNEAQ (reference sequence). V lost 5 bases and J 6 bases, leaving 11 bases between the germline ends. The CDR3 loop is CASSPGPFNEQFF. The CDR3 DNA follows: TGTGCCAGCAGCCCAGGGCCCTTCAATGAGCAGTTCTTC.

V usage is TRBV7-6 and J usage is TRBJ1-1, with 8 bases lining up with TRBD1. V shed 1 base and J 5 bases; nucleotides not matched to a gene: 3. The germline CDR1 and CDR2 sequences are SGHVS and FNYEAQ. This CDR3 spans 14 amino acids. CDR3 in DNA: TGTGCCAGCAGCTTAGGCAGGGGGCTAACTGAAGCTTTCTTT. Its translation: CASSLGRGLTEAFF. The full variable domain, in which reference TRBV7-6 and TRBJ1-1 provide the parts outside the CDR3, is GAGVSQSPRYKVTKRGQDVALRCDPISGHVSLYWYRQALGQGPEFLTYFNYEAQQDKSGLPNDRFSAERPEGSISTLTIQRTEQRDSAMYRCASSLGRGLTEAFFGQGTRLTVV.

The J gene is TRBJ2-3, the V gene TRBV4-2; 11 positions match TRBD2. V shed 0 bases and J 2 bases; nucleotides not matched to a gene: 7. The CDR3 contains 18 residues. Germline CDR1 and CDR2: LGHNA and YNFKEQ. The CDR3 sequence: CASSQDWIAGGNTDTQYF. CDR3 DNA: TGTGCCAGCAGCCAAGATTGGATAGCGGGGGGGAACACAGATACGCAGTATTTT.

The chain has TRBV19 and TRBJ1-4; possible D gene TRBD1, 6 bases. The V end lost 4 bases, the J end lost 2 bases, and 14 bases lay between the germline ends. The CDR3 is made up of 16 amino acids. Germline V gives CDR1 LNHDA, CDR2 SQIVND (reference sequence). The CDR3 region has the DNA TGTGCCAGTAGTACCCGACAGGACCGCACTAATGAAAAACTGTTTTTT. It codes for CASSTRQDRTNEKLFF.

This clone was counted only a few times. This chain uses TRBV19 with TRBJ1-4, with D perhaps matching TRBD1 (5 bases). The germline V gene has CDR1 LNHDA and CDR2 SQIVND (reference sequence). The V end was cut by 5 bases, the J end by 5 bases, with 18 bases between. This CDR3 is built from 16 residues. The CDR3 nucleotides are TGTGCCAGTAGTCGGCAAGCGACAGTTGGGAATGAAAAACTGTTTTTT. Encoded protein: CASSRQATVGNEKLFF.

The chain is built from TRBV29-1 and TRBJ2-7; D unclear. This CDR3 region has 12 residues. The V gene lost 5 bases and the J gene lost 3 bases, with 11 bases spanning the gap. Germline lookup yields CDR1 SQVTM and CDR2 ANQGSEA. CDR3 coding DNA: TGCAGCGTTCCTGGTCAGAACTACGAGCAGTACTTC. This translates into CSVPGQNYEQYF.

V is TRBV14 and J is TRBJ1-2; D may be TRBD1 (6 bases). CDR1 is SGHDN, CDR2 FVKESK, per germline. V lost 4 bases and J 4 bases, leaving 16 bases between the germline ends. CDR3 length: 15 residues. The CDR3 region is CASSPLTGTSYGYTF. The CDR3 coding sequence is TGTGCCAGCAGCCCCCTCACCGGGACATCCTATGGCTACACCTTC.

This clone has more than one count but fewer than ten. The chain employs TRBV4-1 and TRBJ2-7; 9 bases are a match to TRBD1. The junction had 6 bases not matched to a gene; V was cut back by 4 bases and J by 5 bases. Germline CDR1 is MGHRA and CDR2 is YSYEKL. The CDR3 consists of 14 residues. The CDR3 nucleotides are TGCGCCAGCAGCCTCACAGGGGGCCGCGACGAGCAGTACTTC. It specifies CASSLTGGRDEQYF.

V usage is TRBV11-3 and J usage is TRBJ2-7; possibly TRBD2 for D (5 bases). The CDR3 has 14 residues. V lost 2 bases and J lost 5, with 13 bases in between. CDR1 SGHNT and CDR2 YENEEA come from the germline V gene. This CDR3 is CASSLLGGQHEQYF. The CDR3, as DNA: TGTGCCAGCAGCTTACTAGGAGGTCAACACGAGCAGTACTTC.

The chain combines TRBV27 with TRBJ2-3, with a possible D match to TRBD1 (6 bases). Germline V lookup: CDR1 MNHEY, CDR2 SMNVEV (reference sequence). The CDR3 runs 16 residues. V was shortened by 2 bases and J by 1 base, with 13 bases between the two germline ends. The CDR3 reads CASSLGLAGGTDTQYF. In DNA form, the CDR3 reads TGTGCCAGCAGTTTAGGGTTAGCAGGGGGCACAGATACGCAGTATTTT.

The gene calls are TRBV7-2 and TRBJ2-3; 10 positions match TRBD1. V shed 5 bases and J 6 bases; nucleotides not matched to a gene: 8. The CDR3 covers 15 residues. Germline-derived CDR1 and CDR2 are SGHTA and FQGNSA. CDR3 nucleotides: TGTGCCAGCAGCCCTCGGGGGACAGGGGTTGATACGCAGTATTTT. It yields the protein CASSPRGTGVDTQYF.

This chain links TRBV29-1 with TRBJ1-4; D is unclear. The CDR3 covers 12 residues. V gave up 4 bases and J gave up 8 bases, with 11 bases separating them. CDR1 and CDR2 (germline): SQVTM, ANQGSEA. The CDR3 spells CSVVGGREKLFF. The CDR3, as DNA: TGCAGCGTTGTTGGCGGGAGGGAAAAACTGTTTTTT. Together with reference TRBV29-1 and TRBJ1-4, the CDR3 gives the full variable domain: SAVISQKPSRDICQRGTSLTIQCQVDSQVTMMFWYRQQPGQSLTLIATANQGSEATYESGFVIDKFPISRPNLTFSTLTVSNMSPEDSSIYLCSVVGGREKLFFGSGTQLSVL.

This clone was observed once. The genes are TRBV2 and TRBJ1-2; TRBD1 matches at 9 bases. The CDR3 length is 16 residues. Losses at the gene ends were 4 bases for V and 3 bases for J; bases not matched to a gene: 9. Germline CDR1 SNHLY, CDR2 FYNNEI. The CDR3 nucleotides read TGTGCCAGCAGTGTGAGCAGGACAGGGGTCGACTATGGCTACACCTTC. Protein sequence: CASSVSRTGVDYGYTF. The full variable domain, completed using reference TRBV2 and TRBJ1-2, is EPEVTQTPSHQVTQMGQEVILRCVPISNHLYFYWYRQILGQKVEFLVSFYNNEISEKSEIFDDQFSVERPDGSNFTLKIRSTKLEDSAMYFCASSVSRTGVDYGYTFGSGTRLTVV.

The table lists this clone with a count of one. This chain joins TRBV11-3 and TRBJ2-1; TRBD2 agrees at 12 bases. CDR1 is SGHNT, CDR2 YENEEA, per germline. Losses at the gene ends were 6 bases for V and 14 bases for J; bases not matched to a gene: 5. CDR3 length: 12 amino acids. CDR3: CASRDLAGGEFF. CDR3 DNA sequence: TGTGCCAGCAGGGATCTAGCGGGAGGGGAGTTCTTC.